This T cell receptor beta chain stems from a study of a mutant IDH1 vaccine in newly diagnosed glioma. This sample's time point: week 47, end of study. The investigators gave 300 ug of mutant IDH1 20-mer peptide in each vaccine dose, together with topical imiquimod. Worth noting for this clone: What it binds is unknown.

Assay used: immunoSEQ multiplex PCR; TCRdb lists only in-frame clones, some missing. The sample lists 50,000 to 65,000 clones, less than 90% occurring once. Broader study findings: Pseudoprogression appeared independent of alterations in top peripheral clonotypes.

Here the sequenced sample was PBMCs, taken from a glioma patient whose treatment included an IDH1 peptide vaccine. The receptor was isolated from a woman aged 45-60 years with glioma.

CDR3 in amino acids: CAWSPGIGSYEQYF. The CDR3, as DNA: TGTGCCTGGAGTCCGGGAATTGGGAGCTACGAGCAGTACTTC. The genes are TRBV30 and TRBJ2-7, with TRBD2 as a possible D gene (5 bases). The germline CDR1 and CDR2 sequences are GTSNPN and SVGIG (reference sequence). CDR3 length: 14 residues. Trimming pared 2 bases from V and 3 bases from J, leaving 14 bases between.